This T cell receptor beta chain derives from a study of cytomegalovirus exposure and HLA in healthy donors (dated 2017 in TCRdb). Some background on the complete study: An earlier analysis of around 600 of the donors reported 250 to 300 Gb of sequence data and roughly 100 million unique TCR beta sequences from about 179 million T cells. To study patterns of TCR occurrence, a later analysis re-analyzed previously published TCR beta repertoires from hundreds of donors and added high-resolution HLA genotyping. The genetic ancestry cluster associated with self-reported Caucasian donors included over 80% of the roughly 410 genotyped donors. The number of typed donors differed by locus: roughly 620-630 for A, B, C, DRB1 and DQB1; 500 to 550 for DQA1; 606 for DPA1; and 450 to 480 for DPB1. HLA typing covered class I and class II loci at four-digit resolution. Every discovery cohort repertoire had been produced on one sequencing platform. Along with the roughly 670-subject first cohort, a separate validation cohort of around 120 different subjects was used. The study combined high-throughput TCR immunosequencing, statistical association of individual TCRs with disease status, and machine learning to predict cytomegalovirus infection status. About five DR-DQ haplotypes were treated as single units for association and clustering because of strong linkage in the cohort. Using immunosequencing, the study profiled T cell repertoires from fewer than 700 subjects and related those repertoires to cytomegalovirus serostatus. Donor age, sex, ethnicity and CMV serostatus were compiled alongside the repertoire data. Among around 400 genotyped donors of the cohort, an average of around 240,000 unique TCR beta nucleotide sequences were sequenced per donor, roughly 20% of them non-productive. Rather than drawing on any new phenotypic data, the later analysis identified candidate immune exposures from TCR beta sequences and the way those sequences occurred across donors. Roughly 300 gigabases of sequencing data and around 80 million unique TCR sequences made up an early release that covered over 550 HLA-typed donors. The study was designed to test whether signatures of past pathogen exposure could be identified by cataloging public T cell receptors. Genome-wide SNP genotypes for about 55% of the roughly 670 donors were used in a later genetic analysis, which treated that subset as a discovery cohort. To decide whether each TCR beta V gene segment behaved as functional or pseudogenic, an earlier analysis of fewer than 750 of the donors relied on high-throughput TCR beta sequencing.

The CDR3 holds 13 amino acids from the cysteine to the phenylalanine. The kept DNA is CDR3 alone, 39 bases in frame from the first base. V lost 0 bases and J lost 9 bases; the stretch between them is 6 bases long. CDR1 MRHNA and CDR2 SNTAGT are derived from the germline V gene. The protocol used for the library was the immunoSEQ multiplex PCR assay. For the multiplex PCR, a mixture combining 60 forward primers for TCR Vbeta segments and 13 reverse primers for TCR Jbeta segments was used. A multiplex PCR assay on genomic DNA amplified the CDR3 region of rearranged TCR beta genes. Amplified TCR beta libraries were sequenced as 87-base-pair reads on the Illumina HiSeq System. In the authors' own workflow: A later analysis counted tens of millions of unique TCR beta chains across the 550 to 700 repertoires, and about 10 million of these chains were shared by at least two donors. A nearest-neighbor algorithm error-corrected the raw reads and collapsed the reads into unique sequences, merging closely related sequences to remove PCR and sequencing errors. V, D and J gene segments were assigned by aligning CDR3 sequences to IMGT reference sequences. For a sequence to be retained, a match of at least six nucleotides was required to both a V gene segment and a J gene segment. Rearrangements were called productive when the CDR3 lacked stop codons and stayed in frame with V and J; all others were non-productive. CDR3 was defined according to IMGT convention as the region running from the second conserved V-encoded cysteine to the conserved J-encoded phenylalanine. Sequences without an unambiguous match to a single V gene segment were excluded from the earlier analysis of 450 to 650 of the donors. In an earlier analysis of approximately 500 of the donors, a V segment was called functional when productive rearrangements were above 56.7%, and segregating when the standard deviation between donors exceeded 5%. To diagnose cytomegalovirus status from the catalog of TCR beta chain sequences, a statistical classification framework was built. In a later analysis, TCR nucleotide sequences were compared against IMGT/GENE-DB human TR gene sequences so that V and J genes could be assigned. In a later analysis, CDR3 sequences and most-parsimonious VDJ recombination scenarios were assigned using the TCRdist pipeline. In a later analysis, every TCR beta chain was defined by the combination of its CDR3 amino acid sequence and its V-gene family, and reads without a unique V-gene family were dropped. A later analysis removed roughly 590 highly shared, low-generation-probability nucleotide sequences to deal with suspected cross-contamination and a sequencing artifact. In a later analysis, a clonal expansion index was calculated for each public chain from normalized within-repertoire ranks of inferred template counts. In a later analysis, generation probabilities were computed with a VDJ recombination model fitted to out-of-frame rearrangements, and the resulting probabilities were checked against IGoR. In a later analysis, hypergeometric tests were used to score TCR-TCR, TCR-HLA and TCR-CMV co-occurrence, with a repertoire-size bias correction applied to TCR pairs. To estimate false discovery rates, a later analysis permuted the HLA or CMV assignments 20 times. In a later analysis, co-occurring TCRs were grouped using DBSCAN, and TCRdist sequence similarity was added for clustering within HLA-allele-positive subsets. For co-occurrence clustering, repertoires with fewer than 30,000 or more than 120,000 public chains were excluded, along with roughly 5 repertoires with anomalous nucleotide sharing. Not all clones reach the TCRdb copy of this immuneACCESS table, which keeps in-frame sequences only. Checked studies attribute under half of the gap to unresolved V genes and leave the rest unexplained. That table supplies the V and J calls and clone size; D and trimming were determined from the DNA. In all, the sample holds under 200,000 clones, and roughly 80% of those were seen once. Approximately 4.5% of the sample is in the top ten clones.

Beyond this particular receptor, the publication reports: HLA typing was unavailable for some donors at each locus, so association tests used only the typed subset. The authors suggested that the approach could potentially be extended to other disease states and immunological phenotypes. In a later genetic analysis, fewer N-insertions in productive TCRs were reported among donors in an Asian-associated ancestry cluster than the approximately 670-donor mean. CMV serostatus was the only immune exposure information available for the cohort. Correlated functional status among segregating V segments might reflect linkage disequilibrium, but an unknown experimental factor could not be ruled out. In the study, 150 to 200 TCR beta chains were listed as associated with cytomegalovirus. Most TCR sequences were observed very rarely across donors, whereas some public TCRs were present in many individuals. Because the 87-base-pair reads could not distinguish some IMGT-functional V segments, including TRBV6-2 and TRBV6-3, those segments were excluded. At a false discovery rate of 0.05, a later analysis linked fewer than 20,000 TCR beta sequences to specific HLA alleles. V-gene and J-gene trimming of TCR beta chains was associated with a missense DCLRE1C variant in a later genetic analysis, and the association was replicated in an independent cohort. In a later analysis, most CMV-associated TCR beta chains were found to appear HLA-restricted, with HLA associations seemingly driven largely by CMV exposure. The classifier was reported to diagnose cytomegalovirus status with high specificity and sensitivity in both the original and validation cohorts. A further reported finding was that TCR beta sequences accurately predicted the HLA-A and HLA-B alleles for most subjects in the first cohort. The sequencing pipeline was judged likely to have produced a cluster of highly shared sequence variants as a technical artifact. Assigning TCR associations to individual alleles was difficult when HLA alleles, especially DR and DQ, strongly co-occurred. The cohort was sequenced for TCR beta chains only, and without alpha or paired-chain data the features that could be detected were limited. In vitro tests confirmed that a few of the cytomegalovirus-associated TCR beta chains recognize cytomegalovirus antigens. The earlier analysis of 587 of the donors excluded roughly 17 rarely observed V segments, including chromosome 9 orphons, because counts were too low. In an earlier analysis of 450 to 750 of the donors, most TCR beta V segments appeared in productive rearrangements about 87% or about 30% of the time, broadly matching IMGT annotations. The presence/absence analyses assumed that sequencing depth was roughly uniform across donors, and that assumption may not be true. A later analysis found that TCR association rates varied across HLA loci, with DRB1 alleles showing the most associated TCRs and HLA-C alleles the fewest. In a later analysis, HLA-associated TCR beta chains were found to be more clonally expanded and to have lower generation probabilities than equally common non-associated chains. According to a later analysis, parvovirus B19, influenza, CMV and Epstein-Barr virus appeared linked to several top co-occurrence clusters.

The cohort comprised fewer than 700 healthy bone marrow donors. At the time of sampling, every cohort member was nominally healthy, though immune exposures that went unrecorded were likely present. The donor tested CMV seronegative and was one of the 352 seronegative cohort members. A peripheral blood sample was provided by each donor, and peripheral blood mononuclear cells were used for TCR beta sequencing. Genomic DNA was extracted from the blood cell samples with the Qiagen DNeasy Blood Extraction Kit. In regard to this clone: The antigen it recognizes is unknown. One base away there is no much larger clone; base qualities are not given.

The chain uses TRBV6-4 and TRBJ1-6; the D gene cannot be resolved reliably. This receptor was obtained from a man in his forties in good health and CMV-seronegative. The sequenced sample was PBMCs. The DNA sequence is TGTGCCAGCAGTGACTCGGAGGGTTCACCCCTCCACTTT. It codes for CASSDSEGSPLHF.